The T cell receptor beta chain under discussion was sequenced for a study of blood T cell repertoires in COVID-19. The V gene lost 6 bases and the J gene lost 8 bases, with 19 bases spanning the gap. Per the germline V gene, CDR1 is MNHEY and CDR2 is SVGAGI. This CDR3 contains 14 residues. Those who participated ranged in age from about 18 to 95 years and resided in 20 to 30 US areas. Participants were placed into cohorts based on the clinical history they reported. Under the authors' procedure: Nucleated cell number was recorded as an estimate derived from reference gene primer amplification. Some clones are missing from TCRdb's copy, which holds only in-frame ones; the method was immunoSEQ multiplex PCR. That table is the source of V, J and clone size, and D and trimming were worked out from the DNA. Of some 420,000 clones in the sample, approximately 92% were seen once.

The specimen was PBMCs or T cells enriched from blood (not recorded which). The chain has TRBV6-5 and TRBJ1-2; no clear D gene. This TCR derives from a man aged 25 to 40 who had recovered from COVID-19. In nucleotides, the CDR3 is TGTGCCAGCAGCCAAAGCCGCGGGAGCTACGGCTACACCTTC. It translates to CASSQSRGSYGYTF.